The T cell receptor beta chain described here comes from a study of blood T cell repertoires in COVID-19. As for the study in general: Acute and convalescent COVID-19 samples came from the United States, Italy and Spain.

Some clones are missing from TCRdb's copy, which holds only in-frame ones; the method was immunoSEQ multiplex PCR. The table includes approximately 400,000 clones, roughly 92% detected once. Participants were placed into cohorts based on the clinical history they reported. Exposed study participants had met a COVID-19 case within 2 weeks before entry. This CDR3 is 14 amino acids long. In germline, CDR1 is SGDLS, CDR2 YYNGEE. The V and J ends lost 0 bases and 2 bases respectively, with 9 bases between them. This chain links TRBV9 with TRBJ2-7; D gene unclear. The source material was PBMCs or T cells enriched from blood (not recorded which). The source is a woman in her thirties or forties who had been exposed to COVID-19. The CDR3 reads CASSVESSPYEQYF. The CDR3 nucleotides are TGTGCCAGCAGCGTAGAATCGAGCCCCTACGAGCAGTACTTC.